This entry concerns a single T cell receptor (beta chain). This sample was included in a study of metastatic and nonmetastatic thyroid tumors. Every patient underwent thyroid surgery untreated. This CDR3 comprises 12 residues. V lost 0 bases and J 3 bases, leaving 2 bases between the germline ends. Germline values: CDR1 SGDLS, CDR2 YYNGEE. TCRdb re-called clones from the PCR reads using MiXCR. The data contain around 19,000 clones, roughly a third of them seen just once; the ten biggest clones take up 13% to 15%. The sample taken for sequencing was blood. This clonotype originated in a female donor with papillary thyroid cancer or a benign thyroid nodule (not recorded which). Some clones in this sample may be carry-over from other donors' samples. This rearrangement joins TRBV9 to TRBJ2-3, with D unresolved. The CDR3 sequence is CASSVETDTQYF. CDR3 coding DNA: TGTGCCAGCAGCGTAGAAACAGATACGCAGTATTTT. Looking up the rest from reference TRBV9 and TRBJ2-3 gives the full variable domain: DSGVTQTPKHLITATGQRVTLRCSPRSGDLSVYWYQQSLDQGLQFLIQYYNGEERAKGNILERFSAQQFPDLHSELNLSSLELGDSALYFCASSVETDTQYFGPGTRLTVL.